This T cell receptor (beta chain) was found in a study of T cell repertoires in cytomegalovirus infection. Notes on the study in general: HLA-C-restricted TCR beta clonotypes specific for CMV led the ex vivo response.

A note on this clonotype: What it binds is unknown.

TCRdb reprocessed the reads with MiXCR, giving one entry per CDR3 protein. The sample has roughly 990,000 distinct CDR3 sequences, about a third seen once. This clonotype was sampled from a human donor in good health (CMV status not recorded). Some clones in this sample may be carry-over from other donors' samples. The sample consisted of cultured CD8+ T cells from PBMCs, taken from culture after CMV antigen stimulation.

The CDR3 DNA is TGCGCCAGCAGTGAGTCCCCGGACAGGGAAGATTCACCCCTCCACTTT. This translates into CASSESPDREDSPLHF. This chain links TRBV10-2 with TRBJ1-6, with TRBD1 identical over 8 bases. The germline V gene encodes CDR1 WSHSY and CDR2 SAAADI. The CDR3 covers 16 residues. J gave up 8 bases and V 0 bases, and 6 bases lay outside the gene matches.